This T cell receptor (beta chain) comes out of a study of T-cell reconstitution after alpha-beta-depleted transplantation in children. This clonotype was detected a few times. Per the germline V gene, CDR1 is DFQATT and CDR2 is SNEGSKA (reference sequence). V trimming: 6 bases; J trimming: 5 bases; junction bases outside the gene matches: 11. The CDR3 runs to 14 residues. Preparation of the TCRbeta library involved a method that used unique molecular identifiers. TCRdb itself ran the PCR reads through MiXCR, one entry per CDR3 protein. The table lists 500,000 or so distinct CDR3 sequences, about 31% of them singletons.

The chain combines TRBV20-1 with TRBJ2-7, with 9 positions matching TRBD1. The sequence was collected from a human donor who donated a stem cell graft to a child with aplastic anemia. The specimen comprised PBMCs from the stem cell graft donor, sampled from the stem cell graft. The CDR3 DNA sequence: TGCAGTGCCAGGGACAGGGAGGAACTGGACGAGCAGTACTTC. Encoded protein: CSARDREELDEQYF.